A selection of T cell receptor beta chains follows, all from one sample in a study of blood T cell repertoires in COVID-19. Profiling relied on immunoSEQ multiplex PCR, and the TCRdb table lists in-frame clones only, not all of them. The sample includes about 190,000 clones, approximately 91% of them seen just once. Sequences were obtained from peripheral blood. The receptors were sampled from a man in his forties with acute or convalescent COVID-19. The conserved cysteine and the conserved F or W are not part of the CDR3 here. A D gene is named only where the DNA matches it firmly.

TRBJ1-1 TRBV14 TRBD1 ASSQLRGTEAF
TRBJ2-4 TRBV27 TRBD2 ASSSAWVAGPKNIQY
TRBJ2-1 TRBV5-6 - ASSFYVYNEQF
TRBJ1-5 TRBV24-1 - ATSGGTGQLFNQPQH
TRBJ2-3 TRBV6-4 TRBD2 ASKIAGESTDTQY
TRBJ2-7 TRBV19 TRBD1 ASRQRPGTGGSYEQY
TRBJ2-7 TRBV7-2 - ASSFTVSYEQY
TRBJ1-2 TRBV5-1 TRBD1 ASRPGQGAYGYT
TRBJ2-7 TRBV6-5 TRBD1 ASNPTQGGSYEQY
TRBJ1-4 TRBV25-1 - ASRRTVDEKLF
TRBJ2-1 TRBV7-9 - ASRSDRSSYNEQF
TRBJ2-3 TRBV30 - AWSFAGALTDTQY
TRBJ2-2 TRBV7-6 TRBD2 ASSPVSGGNTGELF
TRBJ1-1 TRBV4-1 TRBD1 ASSQESSTGFEAF
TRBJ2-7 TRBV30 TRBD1 AWIRDRVGKQY
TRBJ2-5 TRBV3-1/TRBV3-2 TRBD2 ASSLRGLAGEVETQY
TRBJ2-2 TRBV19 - ASSTTGNTGELF
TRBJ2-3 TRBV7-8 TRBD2 ASSLRTRDTQY
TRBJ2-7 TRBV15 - ATSDRFRVHEQY
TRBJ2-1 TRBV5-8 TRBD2 ASSFLAGGPNEQF
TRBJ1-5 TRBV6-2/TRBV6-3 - ASSYMSKQPQH
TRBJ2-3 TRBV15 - ATSPRDSRGDTQY
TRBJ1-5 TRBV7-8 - ASSIGGYDQPQH
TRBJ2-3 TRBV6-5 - ASSLLKAGTDTQY
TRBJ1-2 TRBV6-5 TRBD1 ASSSPDRGHGYT
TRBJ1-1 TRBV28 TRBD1 ASIRGQWGNTEAF
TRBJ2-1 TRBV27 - ASSQGTGYNEQF
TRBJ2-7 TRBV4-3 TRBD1 ASSQDWLTGDAQY
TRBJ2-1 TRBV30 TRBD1 AWNIRGQLNEQF
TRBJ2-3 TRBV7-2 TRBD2 ASSSGQRGAVDTQY
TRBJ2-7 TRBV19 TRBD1 ASSIEGQGEEQY
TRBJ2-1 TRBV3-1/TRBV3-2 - ASSPLRGFPGDEQF
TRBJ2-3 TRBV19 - ASSIEGSGSTDTQY
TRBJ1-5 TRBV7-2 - ASSPIAGAGGNQPQH
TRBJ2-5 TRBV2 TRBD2 ASSVGGNQETQY
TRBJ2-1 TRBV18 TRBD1 ASSPLTGLSLGEQF
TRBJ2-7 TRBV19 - ASLDTDSYEQY
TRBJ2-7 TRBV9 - ASSVGLGGTGGNEQY
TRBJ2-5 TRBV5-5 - ASSLGGTEETQY
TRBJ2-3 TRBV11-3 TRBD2 ASSLELAGGHGTQY
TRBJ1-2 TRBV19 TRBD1 ASRTGNYGYT
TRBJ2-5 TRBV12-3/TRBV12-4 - ASSLAKTQY
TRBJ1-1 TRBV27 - ASSPTTDSDTEAF
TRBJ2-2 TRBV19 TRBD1 ASSKGGQGVNTGELF
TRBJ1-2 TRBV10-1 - ASSESRTRGYT
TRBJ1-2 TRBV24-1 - ATSDGAANYGYT
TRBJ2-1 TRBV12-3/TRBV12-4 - ASSPRDHNEQF
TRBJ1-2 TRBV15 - ATSRDSYGYT
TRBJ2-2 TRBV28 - ASSPRTAEVRTGELF
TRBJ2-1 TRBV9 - ASNGGAPYNEQF